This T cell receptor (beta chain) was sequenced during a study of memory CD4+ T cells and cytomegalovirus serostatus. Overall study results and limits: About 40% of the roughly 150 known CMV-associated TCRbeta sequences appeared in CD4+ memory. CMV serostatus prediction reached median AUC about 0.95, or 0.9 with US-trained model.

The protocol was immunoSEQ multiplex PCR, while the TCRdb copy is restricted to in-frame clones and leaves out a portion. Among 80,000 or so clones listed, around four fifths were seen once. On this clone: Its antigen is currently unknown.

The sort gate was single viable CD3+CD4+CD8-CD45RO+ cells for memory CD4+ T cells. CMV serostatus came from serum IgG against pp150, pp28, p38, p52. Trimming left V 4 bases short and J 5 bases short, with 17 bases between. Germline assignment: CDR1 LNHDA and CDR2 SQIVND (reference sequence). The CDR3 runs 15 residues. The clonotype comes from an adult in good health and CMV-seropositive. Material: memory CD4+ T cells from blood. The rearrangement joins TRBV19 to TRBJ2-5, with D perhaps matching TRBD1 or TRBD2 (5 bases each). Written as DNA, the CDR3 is TGTGCCAGTAGTACCAGGGACCGGTGGTTGGAGACCCAGTACTTC. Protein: CASSTRDRWLETQYF.